Listed below are T cell receptor beta chains from one sample, sequenced in a study of beta chain features in type 1 diabetes. Some clones are missing from TCRdb's copy, which holds only in-frame ones; the method was immunoSEQ multiplex PCR. The sample shows hundreds of thousands of clones, around an eighth of them seen only once. The sequenced material came from naive CD4+ T cells from blood. The origin of the receptors is a woman between 18 and 30 years old with type 1 diabetes. The CDR3 runs from the conserved cysteine through the conserved F or W. The order of the fields is CDR3 length, D gene, J gene, V gene, clone size, CDR3 DNA, CDR3 protein. A D gene is named only where the DNA matches it firmly. Clone size is stated in some rows and not others, as once, few, many or a class when expanded.

>12|.|TRBJ1-1|TRBV4-3|few
TGCGCCAGCAGCCACGTCAACACTGAAGCTTTCTTT
CASSHVNTEAFF
>15|.|TRBJ1-2|TRBV4-3|.
TGCGCCAGCAGCCAAGCACTGACAGGTGGTGGAGGCTACACCTTC
CASSQALTGGGGYTF
>15|.|TRBJ1-4|TRBV9|.
TGTGCCAGCAGCGTAGAAGAGGGTCGAGATGAAAAACTGTTTTTT
CASSVEEGRDEKLFF
>15|.|TRBJ2-7|TRBV25-1|.
TGTGCTACTGCAGGATCGTTAGCGATCTCCTACGAGCAGTACTTC
CATAGSLAISYEQYF
>13|TRBD1|TRBJ2-7|TRBV30|few
TGTGCCTGGGGGACAGGGGTCACCTACGAGCAGTACTTC
CAWGTGVTYEQYF
>13|TRBD1|TRBJ1-1|TRBV12-5|few
TGTGCTAGTGCCGGACAGGTGAACACTGAAGCTTTCTTT
CASAGQVNTEAFF
>14|.|TRBJ1-2|TRBV9|few
TGTGCCAGCAGCTCAATAGGGCCGGGGAATGGCTACACCTTC
CASSSIGPGNGYTF
>13|.|TRBJ2-5|TRBV7-3|few
TGTGCCAGCAGCTTGGTGGGGGGTGAGACCCAGTACTTC
CASSLVGGETQYF
>15|TRBD1|TRBJ1-5|TRBV7-2|.
TGTGCCAGCAGCCGTGGACAGGTTTGGAATCAGCCCCAGCATTTT
CASSRGQVWNQPQHF
>11|TRBD1|TRBJ2-7|TRBV20-1|few
TGCAGTGCAAGGACAGGGCCCTCGCAGTACTTC
CSARTGPSQYF
>15|.|TRBJ2-7|TRBV28|few
TGTGCCAGCAGTCAGGGGGGCGCGGGAGGCCCCGAGCAGTACTTC
CASSQGGAGGPEQYF
>14|.|TRBJ2-7|TRBV9|once
TGTGCCAGCAGCGTGGACTGGGGCTCCTACGAGCAGTACTTC
CASSVDWGSYEQYF
>17|TRBD2|TRBJ2-1|TRBV9|few
TGTGCCAGCAGCGTAGCCGGGACTAGCGGGCCTTGGAATGAGCAGTTCTTC
CASSVAGTSGPWNEQFF
>14|.|TRBJ2-6|TRBV18|few
TGTGCCAGCTCCCAGGGGACTGGGGCCAACGTCCTGACTTTC
CASSQGTGANVLTF
>14|TRBD1|TRBJ1-5|TRBV29-1|.
TGCAGCGTTGAGGGACAGGGGGCGAAACAGCCCCAGCATTTT
CSVEGQGAKQPQHF
>13|TRBD1|TRBJ1-4|TRBV4-3|few
TGCGCCAGCAGTTCCACAGGGGACGAAAAACTGTTTTTT
CASSSTGDEKLFF
>12|TRBD2|TRBJ2-5|TRBV10-3|.
TGTGCCACCTCTGGGAGGGGAGAGACCCAGTACTTC
CATSGRGETQYF
>12|.|TRBJ1-1|TRBV7-9|.
TGTGCCAGCAGCCCTCCGGGCACTGAAGCTTTCTTT
CASSPPGTEAFF
>14|.|TRBJ1-2|TRBV5-4|few
TGTGCCAGCAAGCGGGACAAGGTTATCTATGGCTACACCTTC
CASKRDKVIYGYTF
>18|TRBD2|TRBJ2-1|TRBV7-9|few
TGTGCCAGCAGCCGACCTCTTGGGGCGGGAGCTGAAGGCAATGAGCAGTTCTTC
CASSRPLGAGAEGNEQFF
>11|.|TRBJ2-5|TRBV7-9|few
TGTGCCAGCAGCCCCCTCGAGGCCCAGTACTTC
CASSPLEAQYF
>14|TRBD1|TRBJ1-2|TRBV30|few
TGTGCCTGGAGTGTAGGGGGCTCTAACTATGGCTACACCTTC
CAWSVGGSNYGYTF
>13|TRBD1|TRBJ1-2|TRBV7-9|few
TGTGCCAGCAGTCGAGACAGGGTAGAAGGCTACACCTTC
CASSRDRVEGYTF
>16|TRBD1|TRBJ1-1|TRBV29-1|.
TGCAGCGTCAACAGCTACCCGGGACAGGGGAGGACTGAAGCTTTCTTT
CSVNSYPGQGRTEAFF
>13|.|TRBJ2-7|TRBV2|few
TGTGCCAGCAAAGTGCGGTTCGCCTACGAGCAGTACTTC
CASKVRFAYEQYF
>14|.|TRBJ2-7|TRBV9|few
TGTGCCAGCAGGGACGGGACACACCGGTTGGAGCAGTACTTC
CASRDGTHRLEQYF
>16|TRBD2|TRBJ2-3|TRBV7-2|.
TGTGCCAGCCGAAAGCGGGAGGGCGGGGGCACAGATACGCAGTATTTT
CASRKREGGGTDTQYF
>17|.|TRBJ2-3|TRBV7-2|few
TGTGCCAGCAGCTTAGGAGGAGGGATCTCTAGCACAGATACGCAGTATTTT
CASSLGGGISSTDTQYF
>16|.|TRBJ2-1|TRBV21-1|.
TGTGCCAGCAGCAAAGCCGGGGTAAGCTCCTACAATGAGCAGTTCTTC
CASSKAGVSSYNEQFF
>16|TRBD2|TRBJ2-6|TRBV7-9|few
TGTGCCAGCAGACCGATAGCGGGAGTTGGGGCCAACGTCCTGACTTTC
CASRPIAGVGANVLTF
>15|TRBD2|TRBJ2-5|TRBV5-4|few
TGTGCCAGCAGCTTCTCGACTAGCGGACAAGAGACCCAGTACTTC
CASSFSTSGQETQYF
>13|TRBD1|TRBJ1-1|TRBV30|few
TGTGCCTGGAGTGCAGGGGGGAACACTGAAGCTTTCTTT
CAWSAGGNTEAFF
>15|.|TRBJ2-3|TRBV7-9|few
TGTGCCAGCAGCTGGAGCGGACAGGGAGGGGATACGCAGTATTTT
CASSWSGQGGDTQYF
>14|.|TRBJ1-2|TRBV29-1|few
TGCAGCGTTGCGCTGGGCAGGCCCGACTATGGCTACACCTTC
CSVALGRPDYGYTF
>16|TRBD1|TRBJ1-5|TRBV7-8|few
TGTGCCAGCAGCACGGCGGCACTACAGGGGGTTCAGCCCCAGCATTTT
CASSTAALQGVQPQHF
>15|TRBD1|TRBJ2-3|TRBV27|.
TGTGCCAGCAGTACTTGGACAGGCTTAGGAGATACGCAGTATTTT
CASSTWTGLGDTQYF
>11|.|TRBJ2-7|TRBV7-9|.
TGTGCCAGCAGCGCAACAGGAGAGCAGTACTTC
CASSATGEQYF
>13|.|TRBJ1-2|TRBV6-6|few
TGTGCCAGCAGTTACGGCCTGCGGGCTGGCTACACCTTC
CASSYGLRAGYTF
>13|TRBD1|TRBJ1-2|TRBV7-2|few
TGTGCCAGCAGCCCAGACAGGGACTATGGCTACACCTTC
CASSPDRDYGYTF
>13|TRBD1|TRBJ2-5|TRBV10-3|few
TGTGCCATCAGCGGGACAGCCCAAGAGACCCAGTACTTC
CAISGTAQETQYF
>16|TRBD1|TRBJ2-1|TRBV4-2|.
TGTGCCAGCAGCGTAGATGGGACAGCGAGTCACAATGAGCAGTTCTTC
CASSVDGTASHNEQFF